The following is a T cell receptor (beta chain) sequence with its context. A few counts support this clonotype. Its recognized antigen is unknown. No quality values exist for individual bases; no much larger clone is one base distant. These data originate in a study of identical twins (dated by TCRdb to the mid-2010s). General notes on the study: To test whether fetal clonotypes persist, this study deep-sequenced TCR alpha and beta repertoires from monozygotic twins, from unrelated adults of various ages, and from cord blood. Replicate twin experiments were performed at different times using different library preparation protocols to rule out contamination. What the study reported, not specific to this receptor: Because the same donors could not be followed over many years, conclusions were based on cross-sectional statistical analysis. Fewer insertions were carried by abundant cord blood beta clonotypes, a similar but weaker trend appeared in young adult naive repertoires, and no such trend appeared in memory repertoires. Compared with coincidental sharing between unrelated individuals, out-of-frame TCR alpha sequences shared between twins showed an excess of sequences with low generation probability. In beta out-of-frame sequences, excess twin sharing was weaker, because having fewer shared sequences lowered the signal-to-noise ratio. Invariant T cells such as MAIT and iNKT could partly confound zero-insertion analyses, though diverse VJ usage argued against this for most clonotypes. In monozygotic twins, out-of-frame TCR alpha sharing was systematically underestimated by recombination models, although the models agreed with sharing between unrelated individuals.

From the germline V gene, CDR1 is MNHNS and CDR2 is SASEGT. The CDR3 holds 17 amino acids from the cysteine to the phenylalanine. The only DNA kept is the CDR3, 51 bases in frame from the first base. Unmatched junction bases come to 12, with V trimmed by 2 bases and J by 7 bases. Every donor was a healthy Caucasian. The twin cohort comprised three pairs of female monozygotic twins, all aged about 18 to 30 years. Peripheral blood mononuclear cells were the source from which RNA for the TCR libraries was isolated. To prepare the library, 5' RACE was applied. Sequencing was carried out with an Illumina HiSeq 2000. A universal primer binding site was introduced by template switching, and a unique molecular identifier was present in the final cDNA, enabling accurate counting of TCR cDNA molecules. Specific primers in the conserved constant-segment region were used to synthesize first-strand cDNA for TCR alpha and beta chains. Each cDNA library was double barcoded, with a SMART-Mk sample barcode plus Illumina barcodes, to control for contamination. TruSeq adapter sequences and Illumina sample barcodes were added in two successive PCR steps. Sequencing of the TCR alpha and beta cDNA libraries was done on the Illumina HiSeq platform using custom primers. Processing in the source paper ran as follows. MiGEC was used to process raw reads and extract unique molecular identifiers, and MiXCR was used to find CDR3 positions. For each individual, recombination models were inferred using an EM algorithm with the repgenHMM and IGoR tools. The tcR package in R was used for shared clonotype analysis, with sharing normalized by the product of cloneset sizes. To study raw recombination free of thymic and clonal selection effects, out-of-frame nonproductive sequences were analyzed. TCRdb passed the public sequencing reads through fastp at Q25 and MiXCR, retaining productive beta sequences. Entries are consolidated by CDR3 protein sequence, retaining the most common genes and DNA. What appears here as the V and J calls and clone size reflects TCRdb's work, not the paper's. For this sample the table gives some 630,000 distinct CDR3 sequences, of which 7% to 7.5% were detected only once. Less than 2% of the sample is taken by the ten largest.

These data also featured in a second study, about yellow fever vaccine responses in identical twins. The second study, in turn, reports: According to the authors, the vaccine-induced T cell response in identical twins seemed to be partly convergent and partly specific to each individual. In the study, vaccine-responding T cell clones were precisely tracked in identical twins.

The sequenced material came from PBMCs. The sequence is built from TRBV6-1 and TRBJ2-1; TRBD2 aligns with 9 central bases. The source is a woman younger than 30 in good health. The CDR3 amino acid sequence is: CASSENPAGGFINEQFF. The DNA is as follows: TGTGCCAGCAGTGAAAATCCAGCGGGAGGATTTATAAATGAGCAGTTCTTC.